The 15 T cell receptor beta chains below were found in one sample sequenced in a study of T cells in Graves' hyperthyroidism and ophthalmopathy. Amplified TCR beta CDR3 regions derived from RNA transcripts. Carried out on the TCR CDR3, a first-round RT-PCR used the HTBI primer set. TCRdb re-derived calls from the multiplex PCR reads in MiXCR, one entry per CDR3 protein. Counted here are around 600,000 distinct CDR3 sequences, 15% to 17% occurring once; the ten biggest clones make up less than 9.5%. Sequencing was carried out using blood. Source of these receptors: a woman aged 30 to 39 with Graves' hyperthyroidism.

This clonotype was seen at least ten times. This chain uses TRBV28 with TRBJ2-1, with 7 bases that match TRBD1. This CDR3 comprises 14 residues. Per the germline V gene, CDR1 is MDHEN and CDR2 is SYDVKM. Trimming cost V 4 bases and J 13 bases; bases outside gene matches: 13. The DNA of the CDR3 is TGTGCCAGCAGTTCCCCGACAGGGACCAACTCTCAGTTCTTC. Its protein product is CASSSPTGTNSQFF.

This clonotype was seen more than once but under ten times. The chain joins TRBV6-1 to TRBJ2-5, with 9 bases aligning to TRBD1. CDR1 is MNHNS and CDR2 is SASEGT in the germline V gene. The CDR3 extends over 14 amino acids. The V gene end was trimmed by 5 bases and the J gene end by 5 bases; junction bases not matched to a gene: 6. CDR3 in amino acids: CASSRTGVVETQYF. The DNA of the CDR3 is TGTGCCAGCAGTAGGACAGGGGTGGTTGAGACCCAGTACTTC.

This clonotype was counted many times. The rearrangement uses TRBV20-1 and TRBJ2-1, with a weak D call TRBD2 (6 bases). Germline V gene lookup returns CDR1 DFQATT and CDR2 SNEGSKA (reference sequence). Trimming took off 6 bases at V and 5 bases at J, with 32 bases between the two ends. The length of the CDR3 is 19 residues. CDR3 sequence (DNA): TGCAGTGCCCCGGCTTACGGGAGCGGAGCAAGCGGAACCAACAATGAGCAGTTCTTC. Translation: CSAPAYGSGASGTNNEQFF.

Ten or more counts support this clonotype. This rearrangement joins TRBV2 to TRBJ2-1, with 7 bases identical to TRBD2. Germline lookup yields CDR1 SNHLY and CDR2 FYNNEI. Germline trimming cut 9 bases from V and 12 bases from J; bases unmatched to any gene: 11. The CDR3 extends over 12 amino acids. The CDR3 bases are TGTGCCAGTTCCAGCGGGATGGTTGGGCAGTTCTTC. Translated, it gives CASSSGMVGQFF.

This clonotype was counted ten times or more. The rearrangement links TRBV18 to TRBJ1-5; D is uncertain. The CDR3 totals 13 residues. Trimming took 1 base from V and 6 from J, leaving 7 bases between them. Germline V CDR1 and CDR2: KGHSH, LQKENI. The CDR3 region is CASSPLSFQPQHF. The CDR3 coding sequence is TGTGCCAGCTCACCACTATCGTTTCAGCCCCAGCATTTT.

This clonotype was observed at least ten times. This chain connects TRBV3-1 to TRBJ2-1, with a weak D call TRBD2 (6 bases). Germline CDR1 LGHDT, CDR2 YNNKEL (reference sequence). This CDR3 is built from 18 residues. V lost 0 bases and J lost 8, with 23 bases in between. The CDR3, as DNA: TGTGCCAGCAGCCAAGATGGGAGGATTGGGGACTTCAAATATGAGCAGTTCTTC. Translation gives CASSQDGRIGDFKYEQFF.

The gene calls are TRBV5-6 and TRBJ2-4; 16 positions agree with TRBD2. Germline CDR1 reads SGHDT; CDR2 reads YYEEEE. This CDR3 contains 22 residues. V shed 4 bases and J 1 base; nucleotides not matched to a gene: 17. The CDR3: CASSPKNPQGLAGGPAKNIQYF. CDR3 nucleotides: TGTGCCAGCAGCCCAAAAAACCCGCAGGGACTAGCGGGAGGGCCGGCCAAAAACATTCAGTACTTC.

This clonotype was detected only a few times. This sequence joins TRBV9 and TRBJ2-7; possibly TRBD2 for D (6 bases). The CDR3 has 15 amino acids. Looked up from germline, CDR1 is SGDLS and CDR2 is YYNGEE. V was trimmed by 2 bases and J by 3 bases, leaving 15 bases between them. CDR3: CASSVGGESIYEQYF. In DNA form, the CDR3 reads TGTGCCAGCAGCGTCGGGGGAGAGTCAATCTACGAGCAGTACTTC.

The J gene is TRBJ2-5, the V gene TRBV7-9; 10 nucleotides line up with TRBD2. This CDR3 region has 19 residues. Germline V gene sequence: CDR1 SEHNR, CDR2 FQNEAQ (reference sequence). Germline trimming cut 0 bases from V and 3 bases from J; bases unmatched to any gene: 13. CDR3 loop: CASSLARTPLAGTKETQYF. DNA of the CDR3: TGTGCCAGCAGCTTAGCGCGTACCCCACTAGCGGGGACAAAAGAGACCCAGTACTTC.

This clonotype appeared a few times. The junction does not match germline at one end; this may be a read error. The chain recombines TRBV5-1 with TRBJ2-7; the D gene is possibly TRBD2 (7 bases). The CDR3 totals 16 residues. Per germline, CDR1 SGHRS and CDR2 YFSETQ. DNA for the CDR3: TGCGCCAGCAGCCCGGGGGCTAGCGGAGGCCTCTACGGGCAGTACTTC. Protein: CASSPGASGGLYGQYF.

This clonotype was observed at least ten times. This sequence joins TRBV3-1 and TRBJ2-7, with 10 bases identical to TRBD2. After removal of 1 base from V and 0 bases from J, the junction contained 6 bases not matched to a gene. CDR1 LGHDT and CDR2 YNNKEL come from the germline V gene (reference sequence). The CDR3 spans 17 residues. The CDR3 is CASSQVRASGSSYEQYF. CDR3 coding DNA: TGTGCCAGCAGCCAAGTTCGAGCTAGCGGGAGCTCCTACGAGCAGTACTTC.

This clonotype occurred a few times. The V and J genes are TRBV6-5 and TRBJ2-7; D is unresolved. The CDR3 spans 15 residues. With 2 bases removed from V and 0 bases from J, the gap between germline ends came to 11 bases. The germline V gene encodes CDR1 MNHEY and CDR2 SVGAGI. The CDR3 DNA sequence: TGTGCCAGCAGTTACAACAGATTGAGCTCCTACGAGCAGTACTTC. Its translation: CASSYNRLSSYEQYF.

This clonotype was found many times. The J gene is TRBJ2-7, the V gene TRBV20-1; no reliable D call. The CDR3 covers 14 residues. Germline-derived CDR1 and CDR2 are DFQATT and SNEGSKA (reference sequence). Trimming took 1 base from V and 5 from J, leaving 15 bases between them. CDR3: CSARALVLANEQYF. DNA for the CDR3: TGCAGTGCTAGAGCCTTGGTTTTAGCTAACGAGCAGTACTTC.

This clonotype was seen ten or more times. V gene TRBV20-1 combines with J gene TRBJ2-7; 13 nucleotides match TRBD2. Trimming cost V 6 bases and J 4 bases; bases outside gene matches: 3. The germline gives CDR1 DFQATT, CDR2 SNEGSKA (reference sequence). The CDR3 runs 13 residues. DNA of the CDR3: TGCAGTGCGCGGACTAGCGGGAGTTACGAGCAGTACTTC. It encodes CSARTSGSYEQYF.

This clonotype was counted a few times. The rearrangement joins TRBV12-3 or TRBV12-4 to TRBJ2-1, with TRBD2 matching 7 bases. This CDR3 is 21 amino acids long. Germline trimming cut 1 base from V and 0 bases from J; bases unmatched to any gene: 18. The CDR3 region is CASSLESYREALLSSYNEQFF. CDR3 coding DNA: TGTGCCAGCAGTTTAGAATCTTATCGGGAGGCCCTATTGAGCTCCTACAATGAGCAGTTCTTC.